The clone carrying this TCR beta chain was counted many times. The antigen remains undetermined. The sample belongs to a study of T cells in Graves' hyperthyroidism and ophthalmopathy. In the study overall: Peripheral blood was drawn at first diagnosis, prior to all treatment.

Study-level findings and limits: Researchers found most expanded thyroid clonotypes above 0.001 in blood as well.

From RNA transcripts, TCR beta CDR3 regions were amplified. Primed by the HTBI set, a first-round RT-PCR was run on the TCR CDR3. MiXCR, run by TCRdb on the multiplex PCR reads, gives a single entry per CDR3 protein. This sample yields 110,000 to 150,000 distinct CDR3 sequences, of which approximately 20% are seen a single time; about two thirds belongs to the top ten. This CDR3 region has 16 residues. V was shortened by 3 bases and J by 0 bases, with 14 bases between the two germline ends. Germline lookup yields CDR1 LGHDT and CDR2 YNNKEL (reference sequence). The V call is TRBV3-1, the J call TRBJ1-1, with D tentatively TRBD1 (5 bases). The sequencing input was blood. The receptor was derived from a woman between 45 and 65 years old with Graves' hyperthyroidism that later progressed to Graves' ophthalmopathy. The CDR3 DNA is TGTGCCAGCAGCCAGTTTTGGGACCGAATGAACACTGAAGCTTTCTTT. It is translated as CASSQFWDRMNTEAFF.